This record covers a single T cell receptor beta chain. RNA extraction and reverse transcription yielded cDNA as sequencing template. Sequencing used immunoSEQ multiplex PCR; TCRdb keeps in-frame clones, though not all of them. The sample has 80,000 to 100,000 clones, roughly 42% seen once. This sample is drawn from a study of CD8+ T cells in alopecia areata. Alopecia areata patients provided lesional scalp punch biopsies and peripheral blood. Germline loops: CDR1 GTSNPN, CDR2 SVGIG (reference sequence). The germline V and J ends were trimmed by 8 bases and 0 bases, with 13 bases remaining between them. This CDR3 has 13 residues.

This chain connects TRBV30 to TRBJ1-2, with a possible D match to TRBD1 (6 bases). The sample comprised CD4+ T cells sorted from blood. This receptor was identified in a human donor with alopecia areata. In DNA, the CDR3 is TGTGCCCGTGGACAGCATTCTAACTATGGCTACACCTTC. It yields the protein CARGQHSNYGYTF.